Presented here are 14 T cell receptor beta chains from one specimen sequenced in a study of vaccination effects on CD4 cells after COVID-19. Only in-frame clones appear in the TCRdb table, and some are missing; sequencing was by immunoSEQ multiplex PCR. The data hold approximately 70,000 clones, with around 74% observed a single time. These receptors lack a known antigen. CD4+ T cells specific for antigen were expanded with viral peptide pools by the ViraFEST assay before sequencing. At the end of about ten days of culture, CD4+ T cells were isolated. Nobody among the vaccine recipients had prior SARS-CoV-2 infection (nucleocapsid antibodies were negative). This specimen was CD4+ T cells from PBMCs cultured with HCoV-NL63 spike peptides, taken before COVID-19 vaccination. These receptors originate from a human donor who received a COVID-19 vaccine.

This rearrangement joins TRBV12-3 or TRBV12-4 to TRBJ2-2; D is undetermined. The CDR3 contains 12 residues. V was trimmed by 3 bases and J by 6 bases, leaving 5 bases between them. CDR3 coding DNA: TGTGCCAGCAGTTTCCTGTCCGGGGAGCTGTTTTTT. This sequence encodes CASSFLSGELFF.

The rearrangement uses TRBV6-6 and TRBJ1-6; D is uncertain. Germline V CDR1 and CDR2: MNHNY, SVGAGI (reference sequence). Trimming pared 8 bases from V and 7 bases from J, leaving 9 bases between. There are 12 residues in the CDR3. The CDR3 coding sequence is TGTGCCAGCCACCTATCGAATTCACCCCTCCACTTT. Translated: CASHLSNSPLHF.

This chain connects TRBV18 to TRBJ1-2; 9 bases align to TRBD1. Germline V gene sequence: CDR1 KGHSH, CDR2 LQKENI. The CDR3 totals 17 residues. The J segment lost 6 bases and the V segment lost 6 bases, leaving 17 bases of the junction unmatched. CDR3 in amino acids: CASSQSRGQGPQHGYTF. The CDR3 DNA sequence: TGTGCCAGCTCGCAGAGCCGGGGACAGGGTCCCCAACATGGCTACACCTTC.

The rearrangement links TRBV20-1 to TRBJ2-6, with D perhaps matching TRBD2 (7 bases). Germline loops: CDR1 DFQATT, CDR2 SNEGSKA (reference sequence). V was pared by 3 bases and J by 0 bases, with 12 bases between. The CDR3 length is 16 residues. DNA of the CDR3: TGCAGTGCTAGTCGGGGGGCAAGCTCTGGGGCCAACGTCCTGACTTTC. Encoded protein: CSASRGASSGANVLTF.

This clone was picked up one time. The chain joins TRBV2 to TRBJ1-2; D gene ambiguous. V lost 7 bases to trimming and J lost 4 bases, with 13 bases between them. The length of the CDR3 is 13 residues. Germline V gene data show CDR1 as SNHLY and CDR2 as FYNNEI. The CDR3 spells CASKTDTLYGYTF. As DNA, the CDR3 is TGTGCCAGCAAGACGGATACCCTCTATGGCTACACCTTC. The variable domain in full, completed from reference TRBV2 and TRBJ1-2, reads EPEVTQTPSHQVTQMGQEVILRCVPISNHLYFYWYRQILGQKVEFLVSFYNNEISEKSEIFDDQFSVERPDGSNFTLKIRSTKLEDSAMYFCASKTDTLYGYTFGSGTRLTVV.

This clone was counted a few times. V usage is TRBV19 and J usage is TRBJ2-6; weak D call: TRBD1 (6 bases). The germline V and J ends were trimmed by 10 bases and 4 bases, with 29 bases remaining between them. CDR1 and CDR2 (germline): LNHDA, SQIVND (reference sequence). The CDR3 extends over 19 amino acids. For the CDR3, the DNA is TGTGCCACAGCTGTGAACACGGACAGTAGTGGTCCCGGGGCCAACGTCCTGACTTTC. Protein product: CATAVNTDSSGPGANVLTF.

This rearrangement joins TRBV6-1 to TRBJ1-5; no definite D call. The CDR3 sequence is 14 residues long. The V gene lost 3 bases and the J gene lost 1 base, with 7 bases spanning the gap. In germline, CDR1 is MNHNS, CDR2 SASEGT. The DNA for the CDR3 is TGTGCCAGCAGTGATCCGGGAAGCAATCAGCCCCAGCATTTT. Encoded protein: CASSDPGSNQPQHF.

The rearrangement joins TRBV5-4 to TRBJ2-1, with TRBD1 matching 8 bases. The trim removed 0 bases at V and 5 bases at J, leaving 4 bases unmatched. Germline values: CDR1 SGHNT, CDR2 YYREEE (reference sequence). This CDR3 spans 15 amino acids. CDR3 nucleotides: TGTGCCAGCAGCTTGGTTGGGACAGGTAACAATGAGCAGTTCTTC. Translating gives CASSLVGTGNNEQFF. The complete variable domain, with remaining parts taken from reference TRBV5-4 and TRBJ2-1, reads ETGVTQSPTHLIKTRGQQVTLRCSSQSGHNTVSWYQQALGQGPQFIFQYYREEENGRGNFPPRFSGLQFPNYSSELNVNALELDDSALYLCASSLVGTGNNEQFFGPGTRLTVL.

The chain has TRBV27 and TRBJ1-1; maybe TRBD1 (5 bases). Trimming pared 3 bases from V and 1 base from J, leaving 12 bases between. Germline values: CDR1 MNHEY, CDR2 SMNVEV (reference sequence). This CDR3 comprises 15 residues. The CDR3: CASSFSREANTEAFF. The CDR3 coding sequence is TGTGCCAGCAGTTTTTCCAGGGAGGCGAACACTGAAGCTTTCTTT.

The chain links TRBV5-6 to TRBJ1-1, with a possible D match to TRBD1 (6 bases). CDR1 is SGHDT, CDR2 YYEEEE, per germline. Trimming pared 1 base from V and 4 bases from J, leaving 20 bases between. The CDR3 spans 17 residues. The CDR3 DNA follows: TGTGCCAGCAGCTTGTCTTACGAGAACAGGGAGGTCACTGAAGCTTTCTTT. Protein product: CASSLSYENREVTEAFF.

The chain couples TRBV6-5 to TRBJ1-1, with D possibly being TRBD1 (6 bases). Germline V lookup: CDR1 MNHEY, CDR2 SVGAGI. V lost 4 bases to trimming and J lost 1 base, with 16 bases between them. The CDR3 is made up of 16 amino acids. The CDR3 loop is CASSSMSTGRNTEAFF. The CDR3 bases are TGTGCCAGCAGTTCCATGAGTACAGGGAGGAACACTGAAGCTTTCTTT.

J is TRBJ2-2 and V is TRBV7-3; D possibly uses TRBD1 or TRBD2 (5 bases each). Trimming removed 5 bases at V and 8 bases at J, with 24 bases between. CDR1 is SGHTA and CDR2 is FQGTGA in the germline V gene. The CDR3 sequence is 17 residues long. CDR3 sequence reads: CASSRQQLGPSGGELFF. In DNA form, the CDR3 reads TGTGCCAGCAGCCGACAGCAATTGGGACCCTCGGGGGGGGAGCTGTTTTTT.

This chain joins TRBV5-1 and TRBJ2-1; 7 bases map to TRBD2. V was pared by 1 base and J by 1 base, with 5 bases of the junction left unmatched. The CDR3 is 16 amino acids. In germline, CDR1 is SGHRS, CDR2 YFSETQ. Here the CDR3 DNA reads TGCGCCAGCAGCTTGAGCGGGGTAGTTTCCTACAATGAGCAGTTCTTC. Translating gives CASSLSGVVSYNEQFF.

The rearrangement links TRBV6-6 to TRBJ1-5; D may be TRBD1 (6 bases). The V and J ends lost 5 bases and 3 bases respectively, with 20 bases between them. Germline-derived CDR1 and CDR2 are MNHNY and SVGAGI (reference sequence). The CDR3 totals 17 residues. The CDR3 DNA follows: TGTGCCAGCAGTCTCCTTGGGGACACGTTATTCAATCAGCCCCAGCATTTT. It codes for CASSLLGDTLFNQPQHF.